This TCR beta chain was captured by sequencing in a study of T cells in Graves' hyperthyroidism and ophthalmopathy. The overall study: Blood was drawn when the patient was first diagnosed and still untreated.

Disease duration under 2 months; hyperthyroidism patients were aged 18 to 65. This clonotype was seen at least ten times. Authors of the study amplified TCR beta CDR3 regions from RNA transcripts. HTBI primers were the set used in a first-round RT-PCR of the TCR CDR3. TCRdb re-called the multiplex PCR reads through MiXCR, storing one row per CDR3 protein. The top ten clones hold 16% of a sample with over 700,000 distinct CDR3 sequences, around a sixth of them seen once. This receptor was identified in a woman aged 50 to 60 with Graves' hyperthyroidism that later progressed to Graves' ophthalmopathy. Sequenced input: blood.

The CDR3 loop reads CASSLRDRGLVNTEAFF. CDR3 DNA: TGCGCCAGCAGCTTGCGAGACAGGGGCCTCGTGAACACTGAAGCTTTCTTT. V is TRBV5-1 and J is TRBJ1-1; 8 bases line up with TRBD1. The V gene end was trimmed by 1 base and the J gene end by 0 bases; junction bases not matched to a gene: 8. CDR3 size: 17 residues. The germline V gene has CDR1 SGHRS and CDR2 YFSETQ.